The 14 T cell receptor beta chains in this list originate from one sample, sequenced in a study of T cell clonotyping in hematopoietic cell transplantation. Generated by immunoSEQ multiplex PCR, the TCRdb table keeps only in-frame clones and is missing some. The table records roughly 42,000 clones, 90% to 95% of them present only once. Sequencing was done on a sample of peripheral blood mononuclear cells. The receptor source for this set is a woman aged 45 to 65 in good health. Some clones in this sample may be carry-over from other donors' samples.

V gene TRBV6-6 combines with J gene TRBJ1-4; no clear D gene. Germline-derived CDR1 and CDR2 are MNHNY and SVGAGI (reference sequence). The CDR3 runs to 12 residues. The V gene lost 0 bases and the J gene lost 8 bases, with 4 bases spanning the gap. The DNA for the CDR3 is TGTGCCAGCAGTTACTCGGGGGAAAAACTGTTTTTT. It is translated as CASSYSGEKLFF.

This clone came up once. This chain connects TRBV19 to TRBJ1-2, with D perhaps matching TRBD1 (5 bases). Germline V lookup: CDR1 LNHDA, CDR2 SQIVND (reference sequence). The ends were cut back, 1 base at V and 3 bases at J, with 9 bases in the middle. The CDR3 sequence is 14 residues long. The CDR3 protein is CASSIGGTHYGYTF. The CDR3, as DNA: TGTGCCAGTAGTATAGGAGGGACCCACTATGGCTACACCTTC.

The chain joins TRBV10-3 to TRBJ1-2; D not resolved. The V gene lost 2 bases and the J gene lost 6 bases, with 10 bases spanning the gap. CDR1 and CDR2 from the germline V gene are ENHRY and SYGVKD. The CDR3 loop spans 13 amino acids. In DNA, the CDR3 is TGTGCCATCAGTGAGCCGTCGCGGAATGGCTACACCTTC. This codes for CAISEPSRNGYTF.

This chain uses TRBV11-2 with TRBJ2-1, with D perhaps TRBD2 (5 bases). V gave up 0 bases and J gave up 5 bases, with 11 bases separating them. CDR1 SGHAT and CDR2 FQNNGV come from the germline V gene. The CDR3 length is 15 residues. CDR3 loop: CASSLDPLGNNEQFF. DNA for the CDR3: TGTGCCAGCAGCTTAGACCCACTAGGAAACAATGAGCAGTTCTTC.

This clone was recorded once. The chain joins TRBV7-9 to TRBJ1-2, with TRBD1 matching over 8 bases. The CDR3 consists of 15 residues. The J segment lost 3 bases and the V segment lost 7 bases, leaving 10 bases of the junction unmatched. Looked up from germline, CDR1 is SEHNR and CDR2 is FQNEAQ (reference sequence). The CDR3 loop is CASTLGQGGHYGYTF. The DNA of the CDR3 is TGTGCCAGCACCCTAGGACAGGGAGGGCACTATGGCTACACCTTC.

The rearrangement links TRBV30 to TRBJ1-3, with D unresolved. With 0 bases removed from V and 0 bases from J, the gap between germline ends came to 12 bases. This CDR3 is built from 16 residues. Germline assignment: CDR1 GTSNPN and CDR2 SVGIG (reference sequence). The CDR3 here is CAWSVWRTSSGNTIYF. The CDR3 DNA reads TGTGCCTGGAGTGTATGGCGAACCAGCTCTGGAAACACCATATATTTT.

This clone was counted a single time. J is TRBJ1-5 and V is TRBV28, with 9 bases identical to TRBD1. Germline CDR1 is MDHEN and CDR2 is SYDVKM. The J segment lost 6 bases and the V segment lost 5 bases, leaving 8 bases of the junction unmatched. The CDR3 loop spans 15 amino acids. The CDR3 nucleotides read TGTGCCAGCAGTATCCCCGGGACAGGGCGTCAGCCCCAGCATTTT. Translated: CASSIPGTGRQPQHF.

V and J are TRBV11-3 and TRBJ2-5, with D tentatively TRBD1 (6 bases). Deletions cut 5 bases from V and 1 base from J, with 11 bases between. The CDR3 has 14 residues. Germline CDR1 reads SGHNT; CDR2 reads YENEEA. CDR3 loop: CASSARTVQETQYF. In nucleotides, the CDR3 is TGTGCCAGCAGCGCACGGACAGTCCAAGAGACCCAGTACTTC. The entire variable domain, with the rest obtained from reference TRBV11-3 and TRBJ2-5, is as follows: EAGVVQSPRYKIIEKKQPVAFWCNPISGHNTLYWYLQNLGQGPELLIRYENEEAVDDSQLPKDRFSAERLKGVDSTLKIQPAELGDSAVYLCASSARTVQETQYFGPGTRLLVL.

J is TRBJ1-5 and V is TRBV10-3; unclear D gene. The germline V and J ends were trimmed by 3 bases and 1 base, with 10 bases remaining between them. The CDR3 contains 15 residues. Looked up from germline, CDR1 is ENHRY and CDR2 is SYGVKD. The CDR3: CAISEGQDSNQPQHF. CDR3 nucleotides: TGTGCCATCAGTGAAGGGCAGGACAGCAATCAGCCCCAGCATTTT.

The chain couples TRBV4-2 to TRBJ1-6, with 7 nucleotides matching TRBD1. Germline V gives CDR1 LGHNA, CDR2 YNFKEQ. The CDR3 has 16 residues. After removal of 0 bases from V and 9 bases from J, the junction contained 8 bases not matched to a gene. The CDR3 region is CASSQEDREKGSPLHF. The DNA of the CDR3 is TGTGCCAGCAGCCAAGAAGACAGGGAGAAGGGTTCACCCCTCCACTTT.

Remarks on this clone: The identical CDR3 is also encoded by other nucleotide sequences in the sample. The chain uses TRBV19 and TRBJ2-7; 8 bases agree with TRBD2. The CDR3 is 15 residues long. Trimming took 1 base from V and 2 from J; bases not matched to a gene: 4. CDR1 is LNHDA and CDR2 is SQIVND in the germline V gene (reference sequence). DNA of the CDR3: TGTGCCAGTAGTATAGGCCCAGCGGGGGCCTACGAGCAGTACTTC. Its translation is CASSIGPAGAYEQYF.

This chain joins TRBV4-2 and TRBJ2-2; D not certain. V was pared by 1 base and J by 1 base, with 7 bases between. Germline CDR1 reads LGHNA; CDR2 reads YNFKEQ. The CDR3 totals 15 residues. Written as DNA, the CDR3 is TGTGCCAGCAGCCAAGCTCTACTGAACACCGGGGAGCTGTTTTTT. It is translated as CASSQALLNTGELFF.

The chain uses TRBV7-2 and TRBJ2-5, with D possibly called TRBD1 or TRBD2 (6 bases each). Germline V gene sequence: CDR1 SGHTA, CDR2 FQGNSA. This CDR3 contains 17 residues. V was trimmed by 6 bases and J by 5 bases, leaving 25 bases between them. CDR3 in amino acids: CASSTTGGGLFVETQYF. CDR3 in DNA: TGTGCCAGCAGTACGACGGGTGGGGGGCTCTTCGTCGAGACCCAGTACTTC.

The chain is built from TRBV5-4 and TRBJ1-2; possibly TRBD1 for D (6 bases). This CDR3 comprises 16 residues. CDR1 and CDR2 (germline): SGHNT, YYREEE (reference sequence). The V end lost 3 bases, the J end lost 4 bases, and 19 bases lay between the germline ends. The CDR3 DNA sequence: TGTGCCAGCAGCTCGATGACAGGAGGACAGACCTATGGCTACACCTTC. Protein: CASSSMTGGQTYGYTF.